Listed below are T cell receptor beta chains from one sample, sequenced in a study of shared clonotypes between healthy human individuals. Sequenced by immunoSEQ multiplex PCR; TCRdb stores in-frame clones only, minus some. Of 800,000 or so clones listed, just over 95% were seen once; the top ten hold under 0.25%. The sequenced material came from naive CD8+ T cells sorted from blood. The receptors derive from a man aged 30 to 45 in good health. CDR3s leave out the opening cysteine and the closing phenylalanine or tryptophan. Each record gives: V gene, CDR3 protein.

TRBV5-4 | ASSLGGLGLARTGELF
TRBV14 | ASSQDRASGPSSYEQY
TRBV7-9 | ASSFPGTDYGYT
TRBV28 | ASSLGRGMSSYEQY
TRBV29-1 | SVEGLATSYEQY
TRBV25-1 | ASRRHLGDEQY
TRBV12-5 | AGYLFGATGETQY
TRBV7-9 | ASRDYAGSGEQF
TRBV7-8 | ASSFEPQETQY
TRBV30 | AWSGTQLYNEQF
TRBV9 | ASSPSGRRGRYGYT
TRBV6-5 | ASSYFSGGAYNEQF
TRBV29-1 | SVVVLGRPVGEQF
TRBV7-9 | ASSDNQPQH
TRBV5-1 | ASSLAIGGQGYEQY
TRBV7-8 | ASSPGLAGGAETQY
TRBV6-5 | ASSYGGTDYNEQF
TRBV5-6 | ASSLALQETYEQY
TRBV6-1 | ASSLDRLYEQY
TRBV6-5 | ASSNYNEQF
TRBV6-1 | ASSDRNSYEQY
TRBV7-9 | ASSFFQNNEQF
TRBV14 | ASSPGTRFTDEQF
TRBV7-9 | ASSSIRTGQGNGYT
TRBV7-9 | ASSPPWGLSSYEQY
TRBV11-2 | ASSWNIESTDYTQY
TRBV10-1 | ASSPGIRGPYEQY
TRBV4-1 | ASSQGQGSTDTQY
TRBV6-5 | ASSYTETRSYNEQF